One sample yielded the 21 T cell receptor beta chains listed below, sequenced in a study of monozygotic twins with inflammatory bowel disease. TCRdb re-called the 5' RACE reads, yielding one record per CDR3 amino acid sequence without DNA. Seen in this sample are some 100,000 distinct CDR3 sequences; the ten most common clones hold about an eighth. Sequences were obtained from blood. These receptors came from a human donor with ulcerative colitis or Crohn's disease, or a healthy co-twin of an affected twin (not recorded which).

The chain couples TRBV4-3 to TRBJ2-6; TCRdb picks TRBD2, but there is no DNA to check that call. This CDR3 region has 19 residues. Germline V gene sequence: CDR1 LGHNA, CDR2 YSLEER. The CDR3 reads CASSQEFNFGGRGANVLTF.

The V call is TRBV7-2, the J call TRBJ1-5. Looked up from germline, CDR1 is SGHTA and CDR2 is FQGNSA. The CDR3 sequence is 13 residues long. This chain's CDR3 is CASSLNINQPQHF.

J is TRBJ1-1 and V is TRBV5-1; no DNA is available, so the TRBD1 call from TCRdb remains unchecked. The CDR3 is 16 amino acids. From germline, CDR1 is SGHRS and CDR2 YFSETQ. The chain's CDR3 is CASTRSLGQPNTEAFF.

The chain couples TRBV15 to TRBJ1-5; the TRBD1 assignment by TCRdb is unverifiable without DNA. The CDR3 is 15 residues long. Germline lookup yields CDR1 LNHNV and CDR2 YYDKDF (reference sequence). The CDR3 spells CATSRDGGAYQPQHF.

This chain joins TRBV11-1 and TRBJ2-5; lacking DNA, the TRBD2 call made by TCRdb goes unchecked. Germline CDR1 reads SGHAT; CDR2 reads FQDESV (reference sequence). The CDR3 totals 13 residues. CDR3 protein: CASSPGLQETQYF.

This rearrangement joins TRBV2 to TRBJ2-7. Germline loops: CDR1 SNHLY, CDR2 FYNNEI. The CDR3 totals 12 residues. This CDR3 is CARENENYEQYF.

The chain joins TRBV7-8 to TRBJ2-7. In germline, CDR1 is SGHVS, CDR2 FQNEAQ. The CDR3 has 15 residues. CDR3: CASSSIAGLGYEQYF.

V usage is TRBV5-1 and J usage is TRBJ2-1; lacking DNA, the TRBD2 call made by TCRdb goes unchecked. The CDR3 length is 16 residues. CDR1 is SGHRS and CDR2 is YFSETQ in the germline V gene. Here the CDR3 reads CASSPLAASGSGEQFF. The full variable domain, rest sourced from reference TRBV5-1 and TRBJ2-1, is KAGVTQTPRYLIKTRGQQVTLSCSPISGHRSVSWYQQTPGQGLQFLFEYFSETQRNKGNFPGRFSGRQFSNSRSEMNVSTLELGDSALYLCASSPLAASGSGEQFFGPGTRLTVL.

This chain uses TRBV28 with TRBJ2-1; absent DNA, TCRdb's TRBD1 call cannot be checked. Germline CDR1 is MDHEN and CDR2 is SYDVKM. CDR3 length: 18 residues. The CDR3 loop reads CASRKYTTGALAYNEQFF.

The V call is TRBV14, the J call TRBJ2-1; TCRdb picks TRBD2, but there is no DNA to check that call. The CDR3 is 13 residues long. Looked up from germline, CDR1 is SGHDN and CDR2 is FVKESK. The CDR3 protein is CASSLRRDGEQFF.

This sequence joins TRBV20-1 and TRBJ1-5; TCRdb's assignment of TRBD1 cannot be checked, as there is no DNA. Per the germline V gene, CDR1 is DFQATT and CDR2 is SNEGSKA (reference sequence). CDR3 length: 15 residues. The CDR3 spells CSATSGPPKEKPQHF.

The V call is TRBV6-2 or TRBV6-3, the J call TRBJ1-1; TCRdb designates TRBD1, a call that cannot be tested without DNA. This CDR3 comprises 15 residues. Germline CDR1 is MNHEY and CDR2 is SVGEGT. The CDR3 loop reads CASSYRTETNTEAFF.

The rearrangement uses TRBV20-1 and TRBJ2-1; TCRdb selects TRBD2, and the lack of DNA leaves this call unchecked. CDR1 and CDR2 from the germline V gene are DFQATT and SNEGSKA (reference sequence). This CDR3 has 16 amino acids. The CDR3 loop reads CSARDPAGARHNEQFF.

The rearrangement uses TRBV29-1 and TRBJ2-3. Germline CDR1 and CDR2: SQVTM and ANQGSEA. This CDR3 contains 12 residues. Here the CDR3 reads CSVEQSTDTQYF.

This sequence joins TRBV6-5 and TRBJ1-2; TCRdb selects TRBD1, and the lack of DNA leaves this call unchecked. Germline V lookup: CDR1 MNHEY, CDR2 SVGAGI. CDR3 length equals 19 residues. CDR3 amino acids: CASSYLGLGAVGDSVGYTF.

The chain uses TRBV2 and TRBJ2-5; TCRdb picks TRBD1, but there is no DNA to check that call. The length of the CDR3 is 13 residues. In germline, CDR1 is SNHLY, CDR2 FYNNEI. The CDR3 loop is CASSASGMETQYF.

The CDR3 is CASSESGATDEQYF. The V call is TRBV25-1, the J call TRBJ2-7; absent DNA, TCRdb's TRBD1 call cannot be checked. Germline-derived CDR1 and CDR2 are MGHDK and SYGVNS. CDR3 length equals 14 residues.

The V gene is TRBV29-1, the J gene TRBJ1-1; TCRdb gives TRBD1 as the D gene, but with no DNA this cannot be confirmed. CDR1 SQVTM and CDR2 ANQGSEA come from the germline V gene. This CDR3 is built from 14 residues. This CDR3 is CSVFTRGLNTEAFF. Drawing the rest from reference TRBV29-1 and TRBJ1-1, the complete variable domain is SAVISQKPSRDICQRGTSLTIQCQVDSQVTMMFWYRQQPGQSLTLIATANQGSEATYESGFVIDKFPISRPNLTFSTLTVSNMSPEDSSIYLCSVFTRGLNTEAFFGQGTRLTVV.

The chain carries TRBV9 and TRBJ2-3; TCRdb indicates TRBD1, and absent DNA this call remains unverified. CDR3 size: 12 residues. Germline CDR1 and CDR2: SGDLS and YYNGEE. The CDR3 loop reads CASSLGEDTQYF.

CDR3 sequence reads: CASSPRGLAGGSSYNEQFF. The J gene is TRBJ2-1, the V gene TRBV18; TCRdb's assignment of TRBD2 cannot be checked, as there is no DNA. This CDR3 has 19 amino acids. Germline CDR1 is KGHSH and CDR2 is LQKENI.

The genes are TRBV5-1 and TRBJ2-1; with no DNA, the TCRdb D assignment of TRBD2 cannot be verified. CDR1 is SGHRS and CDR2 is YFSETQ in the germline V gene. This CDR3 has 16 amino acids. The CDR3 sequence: CASSPHEGSSYNEQFF.